One and the same sample provided the 25 T cell receptor beta chains below, sequenced in a study of cytomegalovirus exposure and HLA in healthy donors (dated by TCRdb to about 2017). The method was the immunoSEQ multiplex PCR assay. The source is immuneACCESS, and TCRdb retained only in-frame sequences with V and J called. Part of the clones is not carried over; for the studies checked, unresolved V genes explain less than half of this, and the remainder is unexplained. Counted in this sample were about 220,000 clones; about 86% of them appeared once. Clones ranked in the top ten supply 2.9% of the sample. The sequenced material came from PBMCs. The receptors derive from a woman aged 18-29 years in good health and CMV-seronegative.

This clone was observed a handful of times. The rearrangement joins TRBV7-9 to TRBJ1-2; 7 nucleotides agree with TRBD1. The junction had 9 bases not matched to a gene; V was cut back by 5 bases and J by 3 bases. Germline lookup yields CDR1 SEHNR and CDR2 FQNEAQ (reference sequence). The length of the CDR3 is 15 residues. CDR3 coding DNA: TGTGCCAGCAGCGTTCTTCTAGACAGGGACTATGGCTACACCTTC. Protein: CASSVLLDRDYGYTF.

On this clone: The sample has other DNA sequences that encode this CDR3 too. J is TRBJ2-7 and V is TRBV7-9, with D maybe TRBD1 (5 bases). In germline, CDR1 is SEHNR, CDR2 FQNEAQ (reference sequence). The V end lost 2 bases, the J end lost 3 bases, and 5 bases lay between the germline ends. CDR3 length equals 12 residues. This CDR3 is CASSLTGYEQYF. CDR3 sequence (DNA): TGTGCCAGCAGCTTAACAGGCTACGAGCAGTACTTC. Using reference TRBV7-9 and TRBJ2-7 for the parts outside the CDR3, the full variable domain is DTGVSQNPRHKITKRGQNVTFRCDPISEHNRLYWYRQTLGQGPEFLTYFQNEAQLEKSRLLSDRFSAERPKGSFSTLEIQRTEQGDSAMYLCASSLTGYEQYFGPGTRLTVT.

V and J are TRBV30 and TRBJ2-7; 8 bases match TRBD1. Per the germline V gene, CDR1 is GTSNPN and CDR2 is SVGIG (reference sequence). The length of the CDR3 is 13 residues. The junction had 4 bases not matched to a gene; V was cut back by 2 bases and J by 4 bases. In DNA, the CDR3 is TGTGCCTGGAGTTCAGGGGGCGAATACGAGCAGTACTTC. Residues: CAWSSGGEYEQYF. The variable domain in full, completed from reference TRBV30 and TRBJ2-7, reads SQTIHQWPATLVQPVGSPLSLECTVEGTSNPNLYWYRQAAGRGLQLLFYSVGIGQISSEVPQNLSASRPQDRQFILSSKKLLLSDSGFYLCAWSSGGEYEQYFGPGTRLTVT.

The chain employs TRBV7-8 and TRBJ2-3; 9 bases are shared with TRBD2. CDR1 and CDR2 (germline): SGHVS, FQNEAQ. The CDR3 spans 16 residues. V was clipped by 4 bases and J by 7 bases; unmatched bases: 12. This CDR3 reads CASSSGVAGDAYTQYF. DNA of the CDR3: TGTGCCAGCAGCTCGGGAGTAGCGGGAGATGCATATACGCAGTATTTT.

V and J are TRBV28 and TRBJ1-4; 10 bases are a match to TRBD1. The germline V gene encodes CDR1 MDHEN and CDR2 SYDVKM. The CDR3 is 20 residues long. Trimming at V came to 6 bases and at J to 0 bases, leaving 16 bases not matched to a gene. The CDR3 protein is CASSPVPGTGVSATNEKLFF. Here the CDR3 DNA reads TGTGCCAGCAGCCCCGTCCCCGGGACAGGGGTTTCAGCAACTAATGAAAAACTGTTTTTT.

V is TRBV18 and J is TRBJ2-5; D uncertain. Germline V gene data show CDR1 as KGHSH and CDR2 as LQKENI. V lost 1 base and J 5 bases, leaving 11 bases between the germline ends. The CDR3 sequence is 14 residues long. The CDR3 loop is CASSPRVTQETQYF. The CDR3 coding sequence is TGTGCCAGCTCACCACGTGTCACGCAGGAGACCCAGTACTTC.

The chain joins TRBV6-1 to TRBJ2-2; D is unresolved. Germline lookup yields CDR1 MNHNS and CDR2 SASEGT. The CDR3 length is 13 residues. The V end was cut by 5 bases, the J end by 3 bases, with 7 bases between. The CDR3, as DNA: TGTGCCAGCAGTCTAGATTACACCGGGGAGCTGTTTTTT. This encodes CASSLDYTGELFF.

The genes are TRBV18 and TRBJ2-7; tentatively, D is TRBD1 (5 bases). The V end was cut by 4 bases, the J end by 3 bases, with 16 bases between. The CDR3 sequence is 15 residues long. Germline lookup yields CDR1 KGHSH and CDR2 LQKENI. CDR3 DNA sequence: TGTGCCAGCTCACTTAAAAGGACACAGATCTACGAGCAGTACTTC. It is translated as CASSLKRTQIYEQYF.

The chain carries TRBV28 and TRBJ1-5; D possibly corresponds to TRBD1 (5 bases). Looked up from germline, CDR1 is MDHEN and CDR2 is SYDVKM. Trimming stripped 5 bases from V and 0 bases from J, with 11 bases between. The CDR3 has 15 residues. CDR3 DNA: TGTGCCAGCAGTCTGCGGACAAATAGCAATCAGCCCCAGCATTTT. Amino acids: CASSLRTNSNQPQHF.

The rearrangement joins TRBV7-9 to TRBJ2-1, with D perhaps matching TRBD2 (6 bases). The germline CDR1 and CDR2 sequences are SEHNR and FQNEAQ (reference sequence). Trimming pared 2 bases from V and 9 bases from J, leaving 14 bases between. There are 14 residues in the CDR3. This chain's CDR3 is CASSLSETRGEQFF. The CDR3 DNA reads TGTGCCAGCAGCTTATCCGAGACTAGGGGTGAGCAGTTCTTC. Based on the CDR3 plus reference TRBV7-9 and TRBJ2-1, the full variable domain is DTGVSQNPRHKITKRGQNVTFRCDPISEHNRLYWYRQTLGQGPEFLTYFQNEAQLEKSRLLSDRFSAERPKGSFSTLEIQRTEQGDSAMYLCASSLSETRGEQFFGPGTRLTVL.

This chain joins TRBV6-1 and TRBJ1-5; the D gene is possibly TRBD1 (6 bases). Trimming removed 7 bases at V and 2 bases at J, with 15 bases between. Germline V gene sequence: CDR1 MNHNS, CDR2 SASEGT. The CDR3 length is 15 residues. DNA of the CDR3: TGTGCCAGCACCCATCAGGGGACGGGCAATCAGCCCCAGCATTTT. Protein: CASTHQGTGNQPQHF.

The CDR3 spells CAISESIRVDTDTQYF. CDR3 bases: TGTGCCATCAGTGAGTCGATCAGGGTAGACACAGATACGCAGTATTTT. The chain recombines TRBV10-3 with TRBJ2-3; a weak D match, TRBD1 (5 bases). V shed 0 bases and J shed 2 bases, with 12 bases lying between them. Germline CDR1 and CDR2: ENHRY and SYGVKD. This CDR3 comprises 16 residues.

V gene TRBV10-3 combines with J gene TRBJ1-2; TRBD1 matches at 7 bases. With V trimmed by 6 bases and J by 4 bases, 11 bases remained unmatched. The CDR3 runs 15 residues. Germline values: CDR1 ENHRY, CDR2 SYGVKD. CDR3 bases: TGTGCCATCAGATCAGACAGGGAGCTATTCTATGGCTACACCTTC. It is translated as CAIRSDRELFYGYTF.

This clone was counted between two and nine times. The chain links TRBV7-9 to TRBJ2-7; TRBD1 agrees at 8 bases. The CDR3 is made up of 14 amino acids. CDR1 is SEHNR, CDR2 FQNEAQ, per germline (reference sequence). V lost 0 bases to trimming and J lost 6 bases; unmatched junction nucleotides: 4. The CDR3 nucleotides read TGTGCCAGCAGCTTAGCGGGGACAGGCATCGAGCAGTACTTC. Amino acid sequence: CASSLAGTGIEQYF.

This clone was recorded a few times. CDR3 sequence reads: CASSPPASRFYEQYF. The CDR3 nucleotides read TGTGCCAGCTCACCACCCGCTAGCCGGTTTTACGAGCAGTACTTC. The gene calls are TRBV18 and TRBJ2-7; D is possibly TRBD2 (5 bases). V lost 0 bases and J lost 4, with 13 bases in between. Germline V gene data show CDR1 as KGHSH and CDR2 as LQKENI. The CDR3 has 15 residues.

V is TRBV29-1 and J is TRBJ2-7, with TRBD2 matching over 10 bases. V shed 4 bases and J 3 bases; nucleotides not matched to a gene: 3. The length of the CDR3 is 13 residues. Germline values: CDR1 SQVTM, CDR2 ANQGSEA. DNA of the CDR3: TGCAGCGTTGGGCTAGCGGGAGTCTACGAGCAGTACTTC. This translates into CSVGLAGVYEQYF.

The count of this clone is one. This CDR3 reads CAWSVGSGGYEQYF. CDR3 DNA: TGTGCCTGGAGTGTAGGTAGCGGGGGCTACGAGCAGTACTTC. The chain recombines TRBV30 with TRBJ2-7; TRBD2 matches at 9 bases. CDR3 length: 14 amino acids. J gave up 3 bases and V 0 bases, and 3 bases lay outside the gene matches. The germline V gene encodes CDR1 GTSNPN and CDR2 SVGIG (reference sequence).

Concerning this clone: Other DNA sequences in this specimen translate into the identical CDR3. V and J are TRBV6-1 and TRBJ1-1; D not certain. Trimming took off 2 bases at V and 1 base at J, with 5 bases between the two ends. Germline loops: CDR1 MNHNS, CDR2 SASEGT. The CDR3 loop spans 13 amino acids. The DNA of the CDR3 is TGTGCCAGCAGTGAACGAGAGAACACTGAAGCTTTCTTT. Residues: CASSERENTEAFF.

V is TRBV9 and J is TRBJ2-2, with a possible D match to TRBD1 (6 bases). Germline V gene lookup returns CDR1 SGDLS and CDR2 YYNGEE. The CDR3 runs 15 residues. V was clipped by 0 bases and J by 7 bases, with 13 bases between them. As DNA, the CDR3 is TGTGCCAGCAGCGTAGGTCCCCAGGGGAACGGGGAGCTGTTTTTT. Its protein is CASSVGPQGNGELFF.

The rearrangement links TRBV28 to TRBJ2-7; 11 positions agree with TRBD2. Unmatched junction bases numbered 11, after V lost 6 bases and J lost 4 bases. Germline V CDR1 and CDR2: MDHEN, SYDVKM. CDR3 length equals 16 residues. CDR3 coding DNA: TGTGCCAGCAGCCAGCAACGGGGACTAGCGGAGTACGAGCAGTACTTC. This gives the protein CASSQQRGLAEYEQYF.

The chain links TRBV5-5 to TRBJ1-4, with a weak D call TRBD1 (5 bases). Germline V CDR1 and CDR2: SGHKS, YYEKEE (reference sequence). There are 15 residues in the CDR3. Between the trimmed V and J ends, which lost 4 bases and 0 bases, there was a span of 10 bases. The CDR3 coding sequence is TGTGCCAGCAGCCCCTGGGGGGCAACTAATGAAAAACTGTTTTTT. This gives the protein CASSPWGATNEKLFF.

The chain employs TRBV15 and TRBJ1-1, with 7 bases aligning to TRBD1. J gave up 0 bases and V 0 bases, and 13 bases lay outside the gene matches. CDR3 length: 19 residues. Germline V gene data show CDR1 as LNHNV and CDR2 as YYDKDF (reference sequence). The chain's CDR3 is CATSRDRRVGTVMNTEAFF. CDR3 nucleotides: TGTGCCACCAGCAGAGATCGGCGCGTGGGGACAGTGATGAACACTGAAGCTTTCTTT.

The rearrangement joins TRBV4-1 to TRBJ2-7, with TRBD2 matching over 8 bases. The CDR3 totals 17 residues. The junction had 17 bases not matched to a gene; V was cut back by 6 bases and J by 4 bases. CDR1 MGHRA and CDR2 YSYEKL come from the germline V gene. CDR3 sequence: CASSQPRASGRGYEQYF. The CDR3 DNA sequence: TGCGCCAGCAGTCAACCCCGGGCCAGCGGGAGAGGGTACGAGCAGTACTTC.

The chain is built from TRBV25-1 and TRBJ2-2, with D possibly TRBD1 on 5 matching bases. The length of the CDR3 is 15 residues. Germline lookup yields CDR1 MGHDK and CDR2 SYGVNS. Trimming removed 8 bases from V and 0 bases from J, with 13 bases in between. The DNA for the CDR3 is TGTGCCAGCCGCGGCCCAGGGTCGAACACCGGGGAGCTGTTTTTT. It translates to CASRGPGSNTGELFF.

The chain is built from TRBV27 and TRBJ1-4; D might be TRBD1 (5 bases). CDR1 is MNHEY, CDR2 SMNVEV, per germline (reference sequence). This CDR3 spans 15 amino acids. The V end lost 10 bases, the J end lost 3 bases, and 18 bases lay between the germline ends. The CDR3 sequence: CANPTAPLANEKLFF. The CDR3 DNA reads TGTGCCAACCCGACAGCCCCTTTAGCTAATGAAAAACTGTTTTTT. The variable domain in full, completed from reference TRBV27 and TRBJ1-4, reads EAQVTQNPRYLITVTGKKLTVTCSQNMNHEYMSWYRQDPGLGLRQIYYSMNVEVTDKGDVPEGYKVSRKEKRNFPLILESPSPNQTSLYFCANPTAPLANEKLFFGSGTQLSVL.